These 15 T cell receptor beta chains were sequenced from one sample in a study of T cell responses to AZD1222 COVID-19 vaccine. Libraries were prepared by immunoSEQ multiplex PCR; TCRdb keeps only in-frame clonotypes and omits some of them. The sample has about 130,000 clones; approximately 88% are singletons. The sequencing here drew on peripheral blood, taken on day 0 of AZD1222 vaccination. These receptors were obtained from an adult in good health.

The chain combines TRBV4-2 with TRBJ2-7; no definite D call. CDR3 size: 16 residues. Trimming pared 0 bases from V and 5 bases from J, leaving 17 bases between. The germline V gene has CDR1 LGHNA and CDR2 YNFKEQ. CDR3 nucleotides: TGTGCCAGCAGCCAAGATTCACATAGCCGAGACCACGAGCAGTACTTC. As protein: CASSQDSHSRDHEQYF.

The gene calls are TRBV28 and TRBJ2-2; TRBD2 is a possible D gene (6 bases). V was trimmed by 6 bases and J by 8 bases, leaving 22 bases between them. Looked up from germline, CDR1 is MDHEN and CDR2 is SYDVKM. CDR3 length equals 16 residues. In nucleotides, the CDR3 is TGTGCCAGCAGCACCCCCGGGGGATTCCAGATGGGGGAGCTGTTTTTT. It is translated as CASSTPGGFQMGELFF.

The V and J genes are TRBV6-2 or TRBV6-3 and TRBJ2-3; 11 nucleotides agree with TRBD2. This CDR3 is 15 amino acids long. Germline values: CDR1 MNHEY, CDR2 SVGEGT. V shed 5 bases and J 3 bases; nucleotides not matched to a gene: 4. CDR3 loop: CASSQLAGATDTQYF. CDR3 DNA: TGTGCCAGCAGTCAACTAGCGGGAGCGACAGATACGCAGTATTTT.

The J gene is TRBJ2-7, the V gene TRBV19; 7 bases align to TRBD2. V gave up 1 base and J gave up 4 bases; unmatched junction bases: 4. Germline CDR1 reads LNHDA; CDR2 reads SQIVND (reference sequence). This CDR3 contains 14 residues. CDR3 DNA sequence: TGTGCCAGTAGTATAGTCCTAGCGGAATACGAGCAGTACTTC. As protein: CASSIVLAEYEQYF.

The chain links TRBV9 to TRBJ1-5, with no clear D. The germline V and J ends were trimmed by 2 bases and 0 bases, with 9 bases remaining between them. This CDR3 spans 15 amino acids. Per germline, CDR1 SGDLS and CDR2 YYNGEE. CDR3 amino acids: CASSVGPTSNQPQHF. As DNA, the CDR3 is TGTGCCAGCAGCGTCGGACCGACTAGCAATCAGCCCCAGCATTTT.

The gene calls are TRBV6-2 or TRBV6-3 and TRBJ2-1; D is possibly TRBD1 (5 bases). Trimming took off 0 bases at V and 8 bases at J, with 14 bases between the two ends. The V gene's germline CDR1 is MNHEY and CDR2 SVGEGT. CDR3 size: 15 residues. The CDR3 spells CASSYSAGAGDEQFF. CDR3 nucleotide sequence: TGTGCCAGCAGTTACTCGGCTGGGGCCGGCGATGAGCAGTTCTTC.

The gene calls are TRBV5-1 and TRBJ1-1; TRBD1 matches 10 bases. The junction had 3 bases not matched to a gene; V was cut back by 4 bases and J by 6 bases. This CDR3 spans 13 amino acids. Germline V gene sequence: CDR1 SGHRS, CDR2 YFSETQ. The CDR3 sequence: CASSLTGGPEAFF. In nucleotides, the CDR3 is TGCGCCAGCAGCCTGACAGGGGGCCCTGAAGCTTTCTTT.

The CDR3 reads CASSPNLDRAAPSYNSPLHF. The CDR3 region has the DNA TGTGCCAGCAGCCCCAACCTCGACAGGGCTGCTCCCTCCTATAATTCACCCCTCCACTTT. The gene calls are TRBV6-6 and TRBJ1-6; 7 nucleotides line up with TRBD1. The CDR3 loop spans 20 amino acids. V gave up 6 bases and J gave up 0 bases; unmatched junction bases: 17. The germline gives CDR1 MNHNY, CDR2 SVGAGI (reference sequence).

The chain carries TRBV11-2 and TRBJ2-3, with D hard to call. This CDR3 is built from 12 residues. Germline CDR1 SGHAT, CDR2 FQNNGV. The germline V and J ends were trimmed by 5 bases and 4 bases, with 7 bases remaining between them. The CDR3 region has the DNA TGTGCCAGCAGCCTAGGACCAGATACGCAGTATTTT. Amino acids: CASSLGPDTQYF.

The rearrangement joins TRBV13 to TRBJ2-7; TRBD2 matches 16 bases. The CDR3 length is 19 residues. V lost 4 bases, J lost 1 base, and 10 bases stayed unmatched. CDR1 is PRHDT, CDR2 FYEKMQ, per germline (reference sequence). The CDR3 protein is CASSSYRGLAGGGSYEQYF. CDR3 nucleotide sequence: TGTGCCAGCAGCTCCTACAGGGGACTAGCGGGAGGGGGTTCCTACGAGCAGTACTTC.

V usage is TRBV6-5 and J usage is TRBJ1-2, with TRBD1 as a possible D gene (5 bases). Trimming removed 8 bases from V and 1 base from J, with 8 bases in between. Germline V lookup: CDR1 MNHEY, CDR2 SVGAGI. CDR3 length equals 12 residues. The CDR3 loop is CASHRGNYGYTF. The DNA for the CDR3 is TGTGCCAGCCATAGGGGTAACTATGGCTACACCTTC.

The CDR3 region is CASSKGGLNTQYF. DNA of the CDR3: TGTGCCAGCAGTAAGGGAGGACTGAATACGCAGTATTTT. The chain recombines TRBV6-5 with TRBJ2-3; D is possibly TRBD2 (6 bases). CDR3 length: 13 amino acids. In germline, CDR1 is MNHEY, CDR2 SVGAGI. Trimming removed 5 bases at V and 7 bases at J, with 13 bases between.

The genes are TRBV19 and TRBJ1-5; 7 positions agree with TRBD1. V gave up 0 bases and J gave up 0 bases; unmatched junction bases: 2. CDR3 size: 16 residues. Per the germline V gene, CDR1 is LNHDA and CDR2 is SQIVND (reference sequence). The CDR3 DNA sequence: TGTGCCAGTAGTATAGAGGGACAGCATAGCAATCAGCCCCAGCATTTT. Its translation: CASSIEGQHSNQPQHF.

The CDR3 DNA sequence: TGCGCCAGCAGCCCTCTCGAAAGGGGAACCTACGAGCAGTACTTC. Protein product: CASSPLERGTYEQYF. The chain is built from TRBV5-1 and TRBJ2-7, with D possibly being TRBD1 (5 bases). CDR1 is SGHRS and CDR2 is YFSETQ in the germline V gene. The CDR3 runs to 15 residues. Trimming pared 4 bases from V and 2 bases from J, leaving 16 bases between.

This CDR3 reads CASSLHPVRASGKPDTQYF. The DNA for the CDR3 is TGTGCCAGCAGCTTACATCCGGTCCGCGCTAGCGGGAAGCCAGATACGCAGTATTTT. The chain links TRBV7-3 to TRBJ2-3; 9 nucleotides agree with TRBD2. The CDR3 is 19 amino acids. With V trimmed by 2 bases and J by 4 bases, 16 bases remained unmatched. Germline assignment: CDR1 SGHTA and CDR2 FQGTGA.